The entry below gives a single T cell receptor (beta chain) sequence along with its context. This entry comes from a study of blood T cell repertoires in COVID-19. Whole-study context: Researchers got acute and convalescent COVID-19 samples from the United States, Italy and Spain.

Authors' methods: How many nucleated cells were present was estimated from reference gene primer amplification. Profiling relied on immunoSEQ multiplex PCR, and the TCRdb table lists in-frame clones only, not all of them. V, J and clone size reflect that table, while D and trimming were determined from the DNA. The sample has around 100,000 clones, 80% seen once. Sequencing was performed on peripheral blood. The origin of this receptor is a man in his sixties or seventies with active or convalescent COVID-19.

Written as DNA, the CDR3 is TGTGCCAGCAGTTACCACCCAGGGATGAACACTGAAGCTTTCTTT. Its protein product is CASSYHPGMNTEAFF. The chain employs TRBV6-2 or TRBV6-3 and TRBJ1-1; tentatively, D is TRBD1 (5 bases). The V and J ends lost 2 bases and 0 bases respectively, with 10 bases between them. In germline, CDR1 is MNHEY, CDR2 SVGEGT. The CDR3 extends over 15 amino acids.